This T cell receptor beta chain was documented in a study of shared clonotypes between healthy human individuals. The length of the CDR3 is 16 residues. Germline V gives CDR1 MNHEY, CDR2 SVGAGI. Germline trimming cut 3 bases from V and 2 bases from J; bases unmatched to any gene: 7. Replicate PCRs were loaded with approximately 300 ng DNA from unsorted PBMC, around 30,000 T cell genomes. The repertoire was sequenced with immunoSEQ multiplex PCR; TCRdb's copy has only in-frame clones and lacks some. The sample lists about 510,000 clones; more than 65% were seen once. The rearrangement links TRBV6-5 to TRBJ1-2, with TRBD1 identical over 9 bases. The sequence came from a woman aged 35 to 49 in good health. Some clones in this sample may be carry-over from other donors' samples. Specimen: PBMCs. CDR3 sequence: CASSYGQGLGNYGYTF. DNA of the CDR3: TGTGCCAGCAGTTATGGACAGGGGCTGGGGAACTATGGCTACACCTTC.